Below, 24 T cell receptor beta chains from the same sample are listed, as sequenced in a study of T cells in Graves' hyperthyroidism and ophthalmopathy. Amplification yielded TCR beta CDR3 regions, with RNA transcripts as the source. Carried out on the TCR CDR3, a first-round RT-PCR used the HTBI primer set. MiXCR, applied by TCRdb to the multiplex PCR reads, yields one record per CDR3 protein. The sample carries 250,000 to 300,000 distinct CDR3 sequences, roughly 18% recorded once. Material: blood. The source of these receptors is a man aged 45-65 years with Graves' ophthalmopathy.

The J gene is TRBJ2-3, the V gene TRBV15; D unresolved. The germline V and J ends were trimmed by 0 bases and 5 bases, with 6 bases remaining between them. The germline V gene has CDR1 LNHNV and CDR2 YYDKDF (reference sequence). The CDR3 loop spans 13 amino acids. The CDR3 DNA sequence: TGTGCCACCAGCAGAGAAGAGCTAGATACGCAGTATTTT. It codes for CATSREELDTQYF. The full variable domain, its missing parts supplied by reference TRBV15 and TRBJ2-3, is DAMVIQNPRYQVTQFGKPVTLSCSQTLNHNVMYWYQQKSSQAPKLLFHYYDKDFNNEADTPDNFQSRRPNTSFCFLDIRSPGLGDTAMYLCATSREELDTQYFGPGTRLTVL.

The chain has TRBV20-1 and TRBJ2-2; D unclear. There are 15 residues in the CDR3. V shed 6 bases and J shed 3 bases, with 17 bases lying between them. The germline gives CDR1 DFQATT, CDR2 SNEGSKA (reference sequence). The CDR3 region is CSAPDPRRYTGELFF. CDR3 coding DNA: TGCAGTGCCCCGGACCCGCGGCGTTACACCGGGGAGCTGTTTTTT.

This clonotype was counted at least ten times. The J gene is TRBJ2-1, the V gene TRBV11-2, with 9 nucleotides matching TRBD2. Germline CDR1 is SGHAT and CDR2 is FQNNGV. CDR3 length equals 15 residues. The V gene end was trimmed by 5 bases and the J gene end by 7 bases; junction bases not matched to a gene: 9. CDR3: CASSGMAGGTNEQFF. CDR3 nucleotide sequence: TGTGCCAGCAGCGGAATGGCGGGAGGGACGAATGAGCAGTTCTTC. The complete variable domain, with remaining parts taken from reference TRBV11-2 and TRBJ2-1, reads EAGVAQSPRYKIIEKRQSVAFWCNPISGHATLYWYQQILGQGPKLLIQFQNNGVVDDSQLPKDRFSAERLKGVDSTLKIQPAKLEDSAVYLCASSGMAGGTNEQFFGPGTRLTVL.

This chain uses TRBV27 with TRBJ2-7, with 9 bases aligning to TRBD1. From germline, CDR1 is MNHEY and CDR2 SMNVEV (reference sequence). The CDR3 is 15 amino acids. J lost 3 bases, V lost 5 bases, and 8 bases had no gene match. The CDR3 loop reads CASSGTGTGSYEQYF. CDR3 sequence (DNA): TGTGCCAGCAGTGGAACCGGGACAGGGAGCTACGAGCAGTACTTC.

The rearrangement links TRBV6-2 or TRBV6-3 to TRBJ2-2, with 7 bases lining up with TRBD1. Per the germline V gene, CDR1 is MNHEY and CDR2 is SVGEGT. The J segment lost 0 bases and the V segment lost 7 bases, leaving 5 bases of the junction unmatched. CDR3 size: 15 residues. CDR3 in DNA: TGTGCCAGCAAGATCAGGGGGTCGAACACCGGGGAGCTGTTTTTT. The encoded protein is CASKIRGSNTGELFF.

J is TRBJ2-5 and V is TRBV7-2; D is undetermined. The CDR3 loop spans 18 amino acids. CDR1 and CDR2 (germline): SGHTA, FQGNSA. Trimming left V 1 base short and J 3 bases short, with 21 bases between. In DNA, the CDR3 is TGTGCCAGCAGCTTAGTCTACTCAGGCGGCACCTCGGAAGAGACCCAGTACTTC. Amino acid sequence: CASSLVYSGGTSEETQYF. The full variable domain, rest sourced from reference TRBV7-2 and TRBJ2-5, is GAGVSQSPSNKVTEKGKDVELRCDPISGHTALYWYRQSLGQGLEFLIYFQGNSAPDKSGLPSDRFSAERTGGSVSTLTIQRTQQEDSAVYLCASSLVYSGGTSEETQYFGPGTRLLVL.

This clonotype was seen many times. The V call is TRBV3-1, the J call TRBJ2-7; the D is unclear. The V gene's germline CDR1 is LGHDT and CDR2 YNNKEL (reference sequence). The CDR3 spans 13 residues. V gave up 4 bases and J gave up 0 bases, with 7 bases separating them. CDR3 sequence: CASSPGFSYEQYF. The CDR3 DNA reads as TGTGCCAGCAGCCCAGGTTTCTCCTACGAGCAGTACTTC.

The chain is built from TRBV6-5 and TRBJ1-2; D is possibly TRBD1 (5 bases). This CDR3 is 14 amino acids long. Germline assignment: CDR1 MNHEY and CDR2 SVGAGI. Trimming cost V 0 bases and J 6 bases, with 11 bases left between them. The CDR3 protein is CASSYSDGADGYTF. CDR3 nucleotides: TGTGCCAGCAGTTACTCGGACGGGGCTGATGGCTACACCTTC.

This clonotype was recorded at least ten times. The chain links TRBV28 to TRBJ1-3; D unresolved. CDR1 and CDR2 (germline): MDHEN, SYDVKM. The CDR3 covers 13 residues. Trimming cost V 5 bases and J 5 bases, with 10 bases left between them. This CDR3 is CASSLGLRNTIYF. DNA for the CDR3: TGTGCCAGCAGTCTCGGACTGAGAAACACCATATATTTT.

This sequence joins TRBV10-3 and TRBJ2-7; D is unresolved. In germline, CDR1 is ENHRY, CDR2 SYGVKD. This CDR3 has 14 amino acids. V lost 4 bases and J 3 bases, leaving 13 bases between the germline ends. CDR3 in amino acids: CAISASSGGYEQYF. The CDR3 nucleotides are TGTGCCATCAGTGCCAGCAGTGGCGGCTACGAGCAGTACTTC.

At least ten counts were recorded for this clonotype. V and J are TRBV20-1 and TRBJ2-1, with D possibly being TRBD2 (6 bases). The CDR3 extends over 15 amino acids. The V gene's germline CDR1 is DFQATT and CDR2 SNEGSKA (reference sequence). The germline V and J ends were trimmed by 0 bases and 2 bases, with 11 bases remaining between them. The CDR3 DNA sequence: TGCAGTGCTAGAGACCCGGGAGTTACCTACAATGAGCAGTTCTTC. It is translated as CSARDPGVTYNEQFF.

This clonotype was seen repeatedly, ten times or more. This rearrangement joins TRBV2 to TRBJ2-3; 10 nucleotides match TRBD1. With V trimmed by 8 bases and J by 4 bases, 9 bases remained unmatched. Germline lookup yields CDR1 SNHLY and CDR2 FYNNEI. CDR3 length: 15 amino acids. CDR3 nucleotide sequence: TGTGCCAGCCGTAAGGGGACAGGGGTTTCAGATACGCAGTATTTT. This gives the protein CASRKGTGVSDTQYF. Supplemented by reference TRBV2 and TRBJ2-3, the full variable domain reads EPEVTQTPSHQVTQMGQEVILRCVPISNHLYFYWYRQILGQKVEFLVSFYNNEISEKSEIFDDQFSVERPDGSNFTLKIRSTKLEDSAMYFCASRKGTGVSDTQYFGPGTRLTVL.

The rearrangement uses TRBV10-2 and TRBJ1-1, with 10 bases matching TRBD1. The CDR3 contains 15 residues. The J segment lost 0 bases and the V segment lost 6 bases, leaving 4 bases of the junction unmatched. In germline, CDR1 is WSHSY, CDR2 SAAADI. The CDR3 nucleotides are TGCGCCAGCAGCGTGGACAGGGGGTTGAACACTGAAGCTTTCTTT. It specifies CASSVDRGLNTEAFF.

In DNA form, the CDR3 reads TGTGCCAGCAGGGTGGGACAGTTGAACACTGAAGCTTTCTTT. As protein: CASRVGQLNTEAFF. The genes are TRBV7-9 and TRBJ1-1, with 7 bases identical to TRBD1. Germline V gene lookup returns CDR1 SEHNR and CDR2 FQNEAQ (reference sequence). CDR3 length equals 14 residues. J gave up 0 bases and V 6 bases, and 4 bases lay outside the gene matches. Full variable domain (outside the CDR3, taken from reference TRBV7-9 and TRBJ1-1): DTGVSQNPRHKITKRGQNVTFRCDPISEHNRLYWYRQTLGQGPEFLTYFQNEAQLEKSRLLSDRFSAERPKGSFSTLEIQRTEQGDSAMYLCASRVGQLNTEAFFGQGTRLTVV.

This clonotype was seen many times. The chain couples TRBV28 to TRBJ2-7, with D unclear. The V end was cut by 3 bases, the J end by 2 bases, with 14 bases between. Germline CDR1 reads MDHEN; CDR2 reads SYDVKM. This CDR3 comprises 15 residues. Here the CDR3 reads CASSLSTRAPYEQYF. As DNA, the CDR3 is TGTGCCAGCAGTTTGTCGACCCGTGCACCCTACGAGCAGTACTTC.

This clonotype was picked up many times. The chain carries TRBV3-1 and TRBJ1-5, with D unresolved. The germline V and J ends were trimmed by 3 bases and 3 bases, with 6 bases remaining between them. The CDR3 is 13 amino acids. CDR1 is LGHDT, CDR2 YNNKEL, per germline (reference sequence). CDR3 residues: CASSHGYNQPQHF. The CDR3 DNA reads TGTGCCAGCAGCCATGGGTACAATCAGCCCCAGCATTTT.

In its sample, this clonotype was seen many times. This rearrangement joins TRBV2 to TRBJ2-5, with TRBD1 matching 10 bases. The germline gives CDR1 SNHLY, CDR2 FYNNEI. This CDR3 region has 14 residues. Trimming took 7 bases from V and 5 from J; bases not matched to a gene: 7. The CDR3 bases are TGTGCCAGCACCATCGGACAGGGGGTGGAGACCCAGTACTTC. Translating gives CASTIGQGVETQYF.

This clonotype has at least ten counts. The V call is TRBV5-1, the J call TRBJ2-7, with 10 bases that match TRBD1. The germline gives CDR1 SGHRS, CDR2 YFSETQ. V was clipped by 0 bases and J by 2 bases; unmatched bases: 17. This CDR3 comprises 20 residues. The CDR3 loop is CASSLETGSGWGQGTYEQYF. DNA of the CDR3: TGCGCCAGCAGCTTGGAGACTGGAAGCGGATGGGGACAGGGGACCTACGAGCAGTACTTC. The full variable domain, in which reference TRBV5-1 and TRBJ2-7 provide the parts outside the CDR3, is KAGVTQTPRYLIKTRGQQVTLSCSPISGHRSVSWYQQTPGQGLQFLFEYFSETQRNKGNFPGRFSGRQFSNSRSEMNVSTLELGDSALYLCASSLETGSGWGQGTYEQYFGPGTRLTVT.

At least ten counts were recorded for this clonotype. The chain employs TRBV20-1 and TRBJ2-5; D gene ambiguous. The CDR3 is made up of 12 amino acids. V was shortened by 6 bases and J by 5 bases, with 13 bases between the two germline ends. Germline CDR1 is DFQATT and CDR2 is SNEGSKA (reference sequence). CDR3 DNA: TGCAGTGCCCGGGCCTTTCGGGAGACCCAGTACTTC. Translated, it gives CSARAFRETQYF.

This clonotype was seen repeatedly, ten times or more. The rearrangement links TRBV3-1 to TRBJ2-7, with 9 bases that match TRBD1. The trim removed 4 bases at V and 7 bases at J, leaving 11 bases unmatched. Germline CDR1 is LGHDT and CDR2 is YNNKEL (reference sequence). This CDR3 region has 15 residues. The DNA of the CDR3 is TGTGCCAGCAGCCCAACCCCGGGACAGGGCGGGGAGCAGTACTTC. Its protein product is CASSPTPGQGGEQYF.

Of note for this clonotype: The CDR3 does not close with the conserved phenylalanine or tryptophan, likely indicating a read error. This chain uses TRBV30 with TRBJ1-2; D gene unclear. Trimming took off 0 bases at V and 6 bases at J, with 11 bases between the two ends. There are 13 residues in the CDR3. Germline lookup yields CDR1 GTSNPN and CDR2 SVGIG (reference sequence). The CDR3 region has the DNA TGTGCCTGGAGTGTGGGCGGGTTGAATGGCTACACCCTC. This sequence encodes CAWSVGGLNGYTL.

This clonotype was observed many times. The V gene is TRBV6-1, the J gene TRBJ2-7; 7 nucleotides align to TRBD2. With V trimmed by 4 bases and J by 2 bases, 5 bases remained unmatched. The CDR3 sequence is 14 residues long. Germline V gene lookup returns CDR1 MNHNS and CDR2 SASEGT. The DNA of the CDR3 is TGTGCCAGCAGTGCACTAGCGTCTACCTACGAGCAGTACTTC. Translating it yields CASSALASTYEQYF.

This clonotype occurred many times. The chain carries TRBV9 and TRBJ1-2, with TRBD1 matching over 9 bases. V was clipped by 4 bases and J by 8 bases; unmatched bases: 6. The germline CDR1 and CDR2 sequences are SGDLS and YYNGEE. The CDR3 totals 13 residues. In DNA, the CDR3 is TGTGCCAGCAGCCAAAGGGACAGGGTCGGCTACACCTTC. This encodes CASSQRDRVGYTF.

This clonotype was counted at least ten times. The chain has TRBV28 and TRBJ1-5; perhaps TRBD1 as D (5 bases). Trimming cost V 6 bases and J 0 bases, with 12 bases left between them. Germline CDR1 and CDR2: MDHEN and SYDVKM. This CDR3 comprises 15 residues. CDR3: CASSLGGGSNQPQHF. The CDR3 DNA sequence: TGTGCCAGCAGCTTGGGGGGGGGTAGCAATCAGCCCCAGCATTTT.